The clone carrying this TCR beta chain has more than one count but fewer than ten. No antigen is known for it. Just one base apart from a much larger clone, this may be a read error. Other DNA sequences in this sample translate to the same CDR3. The record originates from a study of metastatic and nonmetastatic thyroid tumors. Patients had received no treatment of any kind before thyroid surgery. Study-level findings and limits: A significant increase in TCR beta diversity was reportedly seen in malignant thyroid tumors relative to benign nodules, in blood and tumor.

TCRdb called clones again from the PCR reads with MiXCR. The sample yields 60,000 to 75,000 clones, 4% to 5% seen once. The receptor was derived from a female donor with papillary thyroid cancer or a benign thyroid nodule (not recorded which). Some clones in this sample may be carry-over from other donors' samples. Specimen: blood.

DNA of the CDR3: TGCGCCAGCAGTGAATGGGTGGCCGGGGAGCTTTTTTTT. Amino acids: CASSEWVAGELFF. This chain joins TRBV10-2 and TRBJ2-2, with D perhaps matching TRBD2 (5 bases). The CDR3 totals 13 residues. Per the germline V gene, CDR1 is WSHSY and CDR2 is SAAADI.